What follows is one T cell receptor (beta chain) and its context. Many counts were recorded for this clonotype. Its recognized antigen is unknown. The sample holds no much larger clone one base away, and base qualities are not on file. These data originate in a study of T cells after yellow fever vaccination (dated by TCRdb to the late 2010s). General notes on the study: The SMART-Seq v4 Ultra Low Input RNA kit was used to prepare libraries from fractions with low cell numbers. To follow T-cell clones before and after primary and booster YFV17D yellow fever vaccination, bulk TCR alpha and beta repertoires were sequenced over time. Two healthy male donors made up the cohort, one aged 18 to 30 years and the other aged 30 to 40 years. Blood was drawn at multiple timepoints before and after primary and secondary immunization, with bulk PBMC replicates and cell subsets isolated.

V is shortened by 1 base, J by 1 base, and the region joining them spans 22 bases. CDR1 and CDR2 were assigned from the germline V gene as MNHEY and SVGAGI. There are 19 amino acids in the CDR3, from cysteine to phenylalanine inclusive. Only CDR3 DNA remains: 57 bases, in frame from the first base. TCR cDNA was synthesized by 5'RACE template switching, which introduced a universal primer site and unique molecular identifiers. Priming for cDNA synthesis came from both the TCR alpha and TCR beta constant segments. Library amplification used two PCR steps, and the second PCR step added sample barcodes and sequencing adapters. Sequencing of libraries was done on Illumina HiSeq 2500 (2x100 bp) or NovaSeq (2x150 bp). In the source study's methods: MIGEC handled demultiplexing of reads and collapsing into UMI consensus sequences, while MiXCR performed V(D)J alignment. Using edgeR on replicate PBMC samples, clonotypes were called vaccine-responding if FDR was below 0.01 and the log2 fold change was above 5 up to day 15. CD4 or CD8 identity was assigned to each bulk clonotype according to whether the clonotype was present at higher abundance in the sequenced CD4 repertoire or the sequenced CD8 repertoire. TCRdb passed the public sequencing reads through fastp at Q25 and MiXCR, retaining productive beta sequences. Here each entry gathers all rows of one CDR3 protein and keeps the most common genes and DNA. The V and J calls come from TCRdb's annotation, not from the publication. This sample is represented by 100,000 to 150,000 distinct CDR3 sequences; around 7.7% of them were singletons. The biggest ten clones account for 2.5% of the sample.

Study-wide findings and limitations: Because the study included only two donors, the extent to which the findings can be generalized is limited. A small fraction of clonotypes appeared in both the CD4 and CD8 compartments, likely as a result of convergent recombination. The secondary T-cell response was found to be weaker but faster than the primary response, with a peak reached on day 5 rather than on day 15. FACS-sorted repertoires could contain abundant contaminating clonotypes from the bulk population, so computational filtering was required. After the booster, most clones that had expanded after primary vaccination were detected again (over 95% of CD4 and 88% of CD8), suggesting broad maintenance of memory.

According to the study, the label for this sample's treatment or condition signals: live attenuated yellow fever vaccine strain. A standard Ficoll-Paque protocol was used to isolate PBMCs from peripheral blood. Dynabeads CD4 and CD8 positive selection kits were used to isolate CD4 and CD8 T-cell fractions. RNA was extracted with TriZol from bulk PBMCs, CD4 and CD8 fractions, and dextramer-positive and dextramer-negative fractions. The rearranged chain carries TRBV6-5 and TRBJ1-2, with a tentative D gene TRBD1 over 6 matching bases. The material sequenced was CD4+ T cells sorted from PBMCs, taken 10 days after the first yellow fever vaccination. This receptor was taken from a man younger than 35 who received the YFV17D yellow fever vaccine. The CDR3 sequence is CASSYYVGGYGGGNYGYTF. Read as DNA, the sequence is TGTGCCAGCAGTTACTACGTCGGGGGGTACGGAGGGGGTAACTATGGCTACACCTTC.